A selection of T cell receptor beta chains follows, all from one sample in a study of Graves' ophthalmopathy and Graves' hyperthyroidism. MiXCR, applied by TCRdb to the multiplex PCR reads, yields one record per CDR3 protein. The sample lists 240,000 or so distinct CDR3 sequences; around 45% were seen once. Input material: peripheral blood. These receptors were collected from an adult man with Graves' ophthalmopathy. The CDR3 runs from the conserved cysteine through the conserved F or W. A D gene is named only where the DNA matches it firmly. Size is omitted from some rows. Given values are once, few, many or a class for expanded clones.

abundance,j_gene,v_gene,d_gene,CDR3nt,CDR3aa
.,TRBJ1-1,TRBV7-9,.,TGTGCCAGCAGCCAAAAGGGATGGAACACTGAAGCTTTCTTT,CASSQKGWNTEAFF
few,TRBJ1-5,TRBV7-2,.,TGTGCCAGCAGCCAATCCGGGACGATGGGCAATCAGCCCCAGCATTTT,CASSQSGTMGNQPQHF
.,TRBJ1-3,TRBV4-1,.,TGCGCCAGCAGCCCGACGGGGAGCCGCTCTGGAAACACCATATATTTT,CASSPTGSRSGNTIYF
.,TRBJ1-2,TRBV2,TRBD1,TGTGCCAGCAGTTCCCCGGGACAGTCTCTCGAGGGGTATGGCTACACCTTC,CASSSPGQSLEGYGYTF
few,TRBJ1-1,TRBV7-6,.,TGTGCCAGCAGCCCTTCAGGGGCCACTGAAGCTTTCTTT,CASSPSGATEAFF
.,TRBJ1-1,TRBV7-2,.,TGTGCCAGCAGGTTTACAGGGTTGAGGAACACTGAAGCTTTCTTT,CASRFTGLRNTEAFF
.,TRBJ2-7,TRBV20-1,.,TGCAGTGCTAGCCCCTCCTACGAGCAGTACTTC,CSASPSYEQYF
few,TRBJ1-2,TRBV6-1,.,TGTGCCAGCAGTGACGTGGGATTTGGCTACACCTTC,CASSDVGFGYTF
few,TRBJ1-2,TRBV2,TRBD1,TGTGCCAGCAGTGAGGGGACAGGGGGCTCTGGCTACACCTTC,CASSEGTGGSGYTF
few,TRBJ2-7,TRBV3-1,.,TGTGCCAGCAGCCCCTCCATAGACAGGATTAACTACGAGCAGTACTTC,CASSPSIDRINYEQYF
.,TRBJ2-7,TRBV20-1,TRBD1,TGCAGTGCTAGAGACCCGAGACAGGGGGCATTCTACGAGCAGTACTTC,CSARDPRQGAFYEQYF
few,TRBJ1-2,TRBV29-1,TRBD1,TGCAGCGCCAGGACAGGGGGCGGAAATGGCTACACCTTC,CSARTGGGNGYTF
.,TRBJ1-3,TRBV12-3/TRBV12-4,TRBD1,TGTGCCAGCAGTTCCGGGACAGGTACCCCCTCTGGAAACACCATATATTTT,CASSSGTGTPSGNTIYF
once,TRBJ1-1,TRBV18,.,TGTGCCAGCTCACCACTCTCGAAGGCGGGAGCTTTCTTT,CASSPLSKAGAFF
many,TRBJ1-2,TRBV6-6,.,TGTGCCAGCAGGGACTCAGCTAACTATGGCTACACCTTC,CASRDSANYGYTF
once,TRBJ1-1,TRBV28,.,TGTGCCGCGGAAACAGAGAACACTGAAGCTTTCTTT,CAAETENTEAFF
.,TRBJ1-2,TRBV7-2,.,TGTGCCAGCAGCTTAGCTCAGCCAAACTATGGCTACACCTTC,CASSLAQPNYGYTF
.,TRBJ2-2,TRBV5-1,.,TGCGCCAGCAGGGGCGACGCGAACACCGGGGAGCTGTTTTTT,CASRGDANTGELFF
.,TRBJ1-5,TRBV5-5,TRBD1,TGTGCCAGCAGTGAGGGACAGGGTAAATGGCCCCAGCATTTT,CASSEGQGKWPQHF
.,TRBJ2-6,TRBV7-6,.,TGTGCCAGCAAAGGGTTCAGGGGCTCTGGGGCCAACGTCCTGACTTTC,CASKGFRGSGANVLTF
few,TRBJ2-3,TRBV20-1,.,TGCAGTGCTGCCGTAGATACGCAGTATTTT,CSAAVDTQYF
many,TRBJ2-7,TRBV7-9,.,TGTGCCAGCAGCTTGGACAGCTCCTACGAGCAGTACTTC,CASSLDSSYEQYF
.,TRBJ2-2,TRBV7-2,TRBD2,TGTGCCAGCAGCTTATTCAGCGGGAGGGCCATGGGCACCGGGGAGCTGTTTTTT,CASSLFSGRAMGTGELFF
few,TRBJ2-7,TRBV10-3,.,TGTGCCATCAGTGAGTCCCGACAGACCTACGAGCAGTACTTC,CAISESRQTYEQYF
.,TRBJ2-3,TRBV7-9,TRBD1,TGTGCCAGCAGCCTCGACAGGGGCACAGATACGCAGTATTTT,CASSLDRGTDTQYF
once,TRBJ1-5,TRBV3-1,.,TGTGCCAGCAGCAAAGGCAGGGTGGCTCAGCCCCAGCATTTT,CASSKGRVAQPQHF
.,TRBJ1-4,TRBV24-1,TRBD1,TGTGCCACCAGCGAGACAGGGTTGGCTAATGAAAAACTGTTTTTT,CATSETGLANEKLFF
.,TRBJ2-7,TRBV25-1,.,TGTGCCAGCAGTGAAGGAGCCAGGGTGGGCGAGCAGTACTTC,CASSEGARVGEQYF
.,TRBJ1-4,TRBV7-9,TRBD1,TGTGCCAGCAGCCTCGCCAGGGGGCTGGATGTTGGAAAACTGTTTTTT,CASSLARGLDVGKLFF
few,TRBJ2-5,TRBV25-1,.,TGTGCCAGCAGTGAAACCGGGACGGGCCGGGGAGAGACCCAGTACTTC,CASSETGTGRGETQYF
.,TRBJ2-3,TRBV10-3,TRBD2,TGTGCCATCAAGGGACTAGCGGCTAGCACAGATACGCAGTATTTT,CAIKGLAASTDTQYF
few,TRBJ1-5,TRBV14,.,TGTGCCAGCAGCCAAGTTCCCTATCGGGGGAACCGCAATCAGCCCCAGCATTTT,CASSQVPYRGNRNQPQHF
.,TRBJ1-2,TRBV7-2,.,TGTGCCAGCAGCTTGATAGGGAATGGCTACACCTTC,CASSLIGNGYTF
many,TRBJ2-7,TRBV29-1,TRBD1,TGCAGCGTCGGGAATACGACAGGGTCCGAGCAGTACTTC,CSVGNTTGSEQYF
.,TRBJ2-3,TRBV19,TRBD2,TGTGCCACCACAGCGGGAGGGGGGACAGATACGCAGTATTTT,CATTAGGGTDTQYF
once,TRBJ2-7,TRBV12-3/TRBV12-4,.,TGTGCCAGCTGCCCCTCCAGGGGGGGGATCTACGAGCAGTACTTC,CASCPSRGGIYEQYF
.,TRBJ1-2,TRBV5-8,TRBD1,TGTGCCAGCAGCCATATTCCGGGACAGGACTATGGCTACACCTTC,CASSHIPGQDYGYTF
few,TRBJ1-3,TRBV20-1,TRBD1,TGCAGTGCTAGCGGACAGGCTGACACCATATATTTT,CSASGQADTIYF
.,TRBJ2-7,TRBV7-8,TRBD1,TGTGCCAGCAGCTTAGGGGGGACAGGGACCTACGAGCAGTACTTC,CASSLGGTGTYEQYF
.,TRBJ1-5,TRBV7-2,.,TGTGCCAGCAGCTTAGGACGGGGGGGTCAAGAGACCCAGCATTTT,CASSLGRGGQETQHF
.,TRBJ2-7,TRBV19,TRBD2,TGTGCCAGTAGTATGGCGGGAGGGAATTCCTACGAGCAGTACTTC,CASSMAGGNSYEQYF
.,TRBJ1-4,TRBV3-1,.,TGTGCCAGCAGCCCTAGAGGGGCTACAACTAATGAAAAACTGTTTTTT,CASSPRGATTNEKLFF
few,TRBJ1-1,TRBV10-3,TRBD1,TGTGCCATCAGTCCTGGGGACAGAATGAACACTGAAGCTTTCTTT,CAISPGDRMNTEAFF
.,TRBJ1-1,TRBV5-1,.,TGCGCCAGCAGCTTTTTACCAGAGGGCTATTACACTGAAGCTTTCTTT,CASSFLPEGYYTEAFF
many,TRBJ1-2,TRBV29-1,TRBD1,TGCAGCGTGAAGGACAGGGGGAACTATGGCTACACCTTC,CSVKDRGNYGYTF
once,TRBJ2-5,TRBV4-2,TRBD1,TGTGCCAGCAGCCAAGATCGGGGACAGGGACAAGAGACCCAGTACTTC,CASSQDRGQGQETQYF
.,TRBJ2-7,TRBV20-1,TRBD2,TGCAGTGCTAGAGAGGTAGCGGGGGGGCTATACGAGCAGTACTTC,CSAREVAGGLYEQYF
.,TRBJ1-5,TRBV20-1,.,TGCAGTGCTCCCGACGGGGGGGGTCAGCCCCAGCATTTT,CSAPDGGGQPQHF
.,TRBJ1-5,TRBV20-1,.,TGCAGTGCTAGAGGAGCGGGGGGTCAAGAGACCCAGCATTTT,CSARGAGGQETQHF
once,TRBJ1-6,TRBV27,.,TGTGCCAGCAGTTTAGGGGCAGGGATAAATAATTCACCCCTCCACTTT,CASSLGAGINNSPLHF
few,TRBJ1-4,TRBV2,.,TGTGCCAGCGTCCAACTCCGGGACTCTAATGAAAAACTGTTTTTT,CASVQLRDSNEKLFF
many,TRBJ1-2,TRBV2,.,TGTGCCAGCAGTGAAGGACGGGGCTACACCTTC,CASSEGRGYTF
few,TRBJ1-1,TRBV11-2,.,TGTGCCAGCAGCTCCCTAGACACTCTGAACACTGAAGCTTTCTTT,CASSSLDTLNTEAFF
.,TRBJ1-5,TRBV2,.,TGTGCCAGCAGTTTAATTGGCCAGCCCCAGCATTTT,CASSLIGQPQHF
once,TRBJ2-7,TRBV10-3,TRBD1,TGTGACAGCAGTCCCGGACAGGGAGGAGCCTACGAGCAGTACTTC,CDSSPGQGGAYEQYF
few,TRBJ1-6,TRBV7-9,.,TGTGCCAGCAGCCGAGAGACGGGTAGCTCCTATAATTCACCCCTCCACTTT,CASSRETGSSYNSPLHF
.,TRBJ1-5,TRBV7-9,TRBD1,TGTGCCAGCAGCTCGACAATGACAGGGAATCAGCCCCAGCATTTT,CASSSTMTGNQPQHF
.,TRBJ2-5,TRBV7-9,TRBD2,TGTGCCACCGAATCAGGGACTAATCAGCCCCAGTACTTC,CATESGTNQPQYF
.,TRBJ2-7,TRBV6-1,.,TGTGCCACCGAAATTACCTACGAGCAGTACTTC,CATEITYEQYF
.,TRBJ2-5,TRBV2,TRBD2,TGTGCCAGTGCGATTGGACTAGCGGGAGGGCAAGAGACCCAGTACTTC,CASAIGLAGGQETQYF